A selection of T cell receptor beta chains follows, all from one sample in a study of early T cells in non-severe SARS-CoV-2 infection. TCRdb used MiXCR to reprocess the 5' RACE reads, holding one entry per CDR3 protein. The data contain about 30,000 distinct CDR3 sequences, around 7% of them seen just once; the ten biggest clones take up roughly two fifths. Sequencing was done on a sample of whole blood. The receptors stem from an adult who was a healthcare worker with PCR-confirmed SARS-CoV-2 infection or an uninfected control (not recorded which). Both conserved end residues are part of each CDR3.

j_gene,v_gene,CDR3aa
TRBJ2-7,TRBV6-1,CASLSGMRSYEQYF
TRBJ2-7,TRBV19,CASKRQYSSYEQYF
TRBJ2-3,TRBV7-9,CASSPEGYFSTDTQYF
TRBJ1-5,TRBV29-1,CSAQGDNQPQHF
TRBJ1-2,TRBV30,CAWSVSGGGGYTF
TRBJ2-7,TRBV5-6,CASSTGGYVNEQYF
TRBJ2-2,TRBV12-3/TRBV12-4,CASSSGLGGAGGELFF
TRBJ1-1,TRBV7-2,CASSLLGRTGRNTEAFF
TRBJ1-1,TRBV6-5,CASSYQVSVNTEAFF
TRBJ1-2,TRBV19,CASSMGGGLHYGYTF
TRBJ2-7,TRBV6-2/TRBV6-3,CASSPALAGSYEQYF
TRBJ2-2,TRBV7-6,CASSSLANTGELFF
TRBJ1-6,TRBV7-9,CASSLVQINSPLHF
TRBJ1-2,TRBV29-1,CSVEPRTAIYGYTF
TRBJ2-3,TRBV6-6,CASSYSPPGLYTDTQYF
TRBJ2-5,TRBV19,CASSLGMVETQYF
TRBJ1-5,TRBV4-2,CASSQLDRGNQPQHF
TRBJ2-3,TRBV20-1,CSALNRARVTDTQYF
TRBJ2-7,TRBV19,CASSTLGQGSSYEQYF
TRBJ1-4,TRBV11-2,CASAASTNEKLFF
TRBJ2-2,TRBV12-3/TRBV12-4,CASTKWGTSGREAGELFF
TRBJ2-2,TRBV5-8,CASSLAPDGWGNTGELFF
TRBJ1-1,TRBV20-1,CSASLSGETEAFF
TRBJ1-3,TRBV30,CAWSSPGLMVGNTIYF
TRBJ2-5,TRBV2,CASSQGTGKETQYF
TRBJ1-2,TRBV6-5,CASSKGGVLGYTF
TRBJ1-2,TRBV7-2,CASSLVRQSNYGYTF
TRBJ2-5,TRBV11-3,CASSSREETQYF
TRBJ2-3,TRBV24-1,CATEGTGKDTQYF
TRBJ2-7,TRBV20-1,CSARDPSGDSYEQYF
TRBJ1-1,TRBV7-8,CASSSTYGREVEAFF
TRBJ2-1,TRBV5-4,CASSSSVSAAYNEQFF
TRBJ2-7,TRBV3-1,CASSQARTGRDHGQYF
TRBJ1-1,TRBV5-6,CASSLGPLPTEAFF
TRBJ2-2,TRBV7-3,CASSPLPPGTGPAGELFF
TRBJ1-2,TRBV7-2,CASSLTREGAYGYTF
TRBJ2-4,TRBV11-2,CASSRRASGVAKNIQYF
TRBJ1-5,TRBV10-3,CAIRGGDLNQPQHF
TRBJ2-1,TRBV6-6,CAASNRGKGGYNEQFF
TRBJ2-2,TRBV12-5,CASGRWITGELFF
TRBJ2-1,TRBV4-2,CASSQGLVSYNEQFF
TRBJ1-1,TRBV12-3/TRBV12-4,CASSLQGMNTEAFF
TRBJ2-7,TRBV10-3,CAISARTSYEQYF
TRBJ1-1,TRBV20-1,CSARKPGTASNTEAFF
TRBJ1-5,TRBV7-6,CASSLGVGQPQHF
TRBJ1-3,TRBV10-3,CAIRPSSGNTIYF
TRBJ1-2,TRBV20-1,CSAAGGVNYGYTF
TRBJ2-7,TRBV12-3/TRBV12-4,CASSLSGRGSYEQYF
TRBJ2-7,TRBV18,CASSPGVNEQYF
TRBJ2-3,TRBV12-5,CASGRRDTQYF
TRBJ2-6,TRBV4-2,CASSRTLTGVEAGANVLTF
TRBJ1-1,TRBV11-2,CASSLGSWNTEAFF
TRBJ1-4,TRBV7-2,CASSLNSGEKLFF
TRBJ1-3,TRBV7-6,CASSLGTGGRGNTIYF
TRBJ2-1,TRBV5-4,CASSPSRDRGEQFF
TRBJ2-7,TRBV12-3/TRBV12-4,CASSSRREQYF
TRBJ1-2,TRBV20-1,CSASRQGRGYGYTF
TRBJ2-7,TRBV4-2,CASSQASGGAGNEQYF